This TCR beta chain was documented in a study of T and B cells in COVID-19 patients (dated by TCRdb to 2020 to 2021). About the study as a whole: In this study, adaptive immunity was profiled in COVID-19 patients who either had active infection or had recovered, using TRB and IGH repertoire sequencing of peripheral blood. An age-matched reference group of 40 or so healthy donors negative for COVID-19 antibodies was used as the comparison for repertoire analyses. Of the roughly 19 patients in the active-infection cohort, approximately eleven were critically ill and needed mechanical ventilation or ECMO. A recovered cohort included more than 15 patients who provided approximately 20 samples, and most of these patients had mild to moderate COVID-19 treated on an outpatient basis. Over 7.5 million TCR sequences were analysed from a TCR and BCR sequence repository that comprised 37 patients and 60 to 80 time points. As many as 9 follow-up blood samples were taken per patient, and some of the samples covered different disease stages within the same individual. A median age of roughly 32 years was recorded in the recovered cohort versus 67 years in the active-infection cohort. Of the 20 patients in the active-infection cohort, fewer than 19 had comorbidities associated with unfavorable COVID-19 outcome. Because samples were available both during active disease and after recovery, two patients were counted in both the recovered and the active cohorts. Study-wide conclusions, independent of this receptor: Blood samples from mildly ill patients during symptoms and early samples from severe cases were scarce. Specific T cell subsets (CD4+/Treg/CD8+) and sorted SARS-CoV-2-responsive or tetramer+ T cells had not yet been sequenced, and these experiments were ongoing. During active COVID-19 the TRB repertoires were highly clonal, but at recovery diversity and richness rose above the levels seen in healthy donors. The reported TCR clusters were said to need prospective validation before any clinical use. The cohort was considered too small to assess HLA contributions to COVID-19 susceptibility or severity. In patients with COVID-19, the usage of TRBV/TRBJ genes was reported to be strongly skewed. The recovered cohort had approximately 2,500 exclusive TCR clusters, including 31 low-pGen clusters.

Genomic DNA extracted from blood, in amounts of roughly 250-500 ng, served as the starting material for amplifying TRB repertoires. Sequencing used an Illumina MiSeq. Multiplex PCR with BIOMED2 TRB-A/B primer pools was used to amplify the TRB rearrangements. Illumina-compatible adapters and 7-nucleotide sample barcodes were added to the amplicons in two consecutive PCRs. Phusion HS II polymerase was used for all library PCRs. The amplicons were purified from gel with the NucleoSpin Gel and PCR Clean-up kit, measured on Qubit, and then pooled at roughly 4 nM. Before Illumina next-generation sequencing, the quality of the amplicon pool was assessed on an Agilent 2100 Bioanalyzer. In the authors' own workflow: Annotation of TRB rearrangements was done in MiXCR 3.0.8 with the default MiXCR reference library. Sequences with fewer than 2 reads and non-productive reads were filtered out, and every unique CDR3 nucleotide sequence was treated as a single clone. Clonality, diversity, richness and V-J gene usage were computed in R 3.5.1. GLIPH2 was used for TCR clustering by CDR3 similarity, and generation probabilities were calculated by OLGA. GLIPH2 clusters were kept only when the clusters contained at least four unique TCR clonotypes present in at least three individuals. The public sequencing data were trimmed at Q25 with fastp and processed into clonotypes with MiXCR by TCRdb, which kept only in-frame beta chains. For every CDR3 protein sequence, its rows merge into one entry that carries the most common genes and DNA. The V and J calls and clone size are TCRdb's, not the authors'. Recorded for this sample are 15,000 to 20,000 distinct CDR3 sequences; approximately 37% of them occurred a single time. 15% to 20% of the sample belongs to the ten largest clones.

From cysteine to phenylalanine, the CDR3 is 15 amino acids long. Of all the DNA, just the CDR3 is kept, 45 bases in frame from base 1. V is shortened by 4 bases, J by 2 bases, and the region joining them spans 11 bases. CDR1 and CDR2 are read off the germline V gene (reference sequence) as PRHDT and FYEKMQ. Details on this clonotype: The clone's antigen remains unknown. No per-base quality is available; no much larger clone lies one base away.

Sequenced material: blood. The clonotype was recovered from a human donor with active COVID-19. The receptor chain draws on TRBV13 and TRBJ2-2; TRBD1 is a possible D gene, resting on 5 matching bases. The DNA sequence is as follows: TGTGCCAGCAGCTGGATTGGACAAAACACCGGGGAGCTGTTTTTT. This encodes CASSWIGQNTGELFF.